This entry lists 25 T cell receptor beta chains sequenced from one sample in a study of patients and donors after allogeneic stem cell transplantation. Via MiXCR, TCRdb re-called the RT-PCR reads, giving one row per CDR3 protein. The table has hundreds of thousands of distinct CDR3 sequences, 16% seen once. Material: blood, either unsorted or a sorted T cell fraction (not recorded which). These receptor sequences come from a human donor who was either an allogeneic HSCT recipient or a stem cell or donor lymphocyte infusion donor (not recorded which). It is not recorded whose cells these are; they may come from a transplant donor.

This clonotype was detected a few times. As DNA, the CDR3 is TGTGCCAGCAGCCGACAGTCCGCATCCTACGAGCAGTACTTC. Translated, it gives CASSRQSASYEQYF. The chain is built from TRBV27 and TRBJ2-7; the D gene is possibly TRBD1 (5 bases). This CDR3 region has 14 residues. Trimming pared 6 bases from V and 1 base from J, leaving 13 bases between. Looked up from germline, CDR1 is MNHEY and CDR2 is SMNVEV (reference sequence).

This clonotype showed up just a few times. This chain connects TRBV13 to TRBJ2-7, with 7 bases lining up with TRBD1. This CDR3 contains 13 residues. Looked up from germline, CDR1 is PRHDT and CDR2 is FYEKMQ (reference sequence). With V trimmed by 4 bases and J by 5 bases, 5 bases remained unmatched. Here the CDR3 reads CASSSEGADEQYF. In nucleotides, the CDR3 is TGTGCCAGCAGCTCCGAGGGGGCTGACGAGCAGTACTTC.

The V and J genes are TRBV7-2 and TRBJ2-7; D remains unclear. This CDR3 comprises 14 residues. V gave up 2 bases and J gave up 4 bases, with 12 bases separating them. Germline assignment: CDR1 SGHTA and CDR2 FQGNSA. The CDR3 bases are TGTGCCAGCAGCTTATCGGTAGAGAAGTACGAGCAGTACTTC. Amino acid sequence: CASSLSVEKYEQYF.

This clonotype was observed at least ten times. This rearrangement joins TRBV5-1 to TRBJ2-7, with D hard to call. Germline V gene sequence: CDR1 SGHRS, CDR2 YFSETQ. This CDR3 comprises 18 residues. The ends were cut back, 0 bases at V and 3 bases at J, with 22 bases in the middle. The CDR3 DNA follows: TGCGCCAGCAGCTTGGTAAGCTCGCGTGTGGACCGGTTCTACGAGCAGTACTTC. This sequence encodes CASSLVSSRVDRFYEQYF. The variable domain in full, with the rest retrieved from reference TRBV5-1 and TRBJ2-7, is KAGVTQTPRYLIKTRGQQVTLSCSPISGHRSVSWYQQTPGQGLQFLFEYFSETQRNKGNFPGRFSGRQFSNSRSEMNVSTLELGDSALYLCASSLVSSRVDRFYEQYFGPGTRLTVT.

The rearrangement uses TRBV5-1 and TRBJ2-3; D perhaps matches TRBD1 (6 bases). Trimming took off 4 bases at V and 1 base at J, with 13 bases between the two ends. The CDR3 runs to 15 residues. Germline CDR1 reads SGHRS; CDR2 reads YFSETQ. CDR3 sequence reads: CASSDRTGGTDTQYF. The CDR3 nucleotides read TGCGCCAGCAGCGACAGGACTGGGGGCACAGATACGCAGTATTTT. The full variable domain, in which reference TRBV5-1 and TRBJ2-3 provide the parts outside the CDR3, is KAGVTQTPRYLIKTRGQQVTLSCSPISGHRSVSWYQQTPGQGLQFLFEYFSETQRNKGNFPGRFSGRQFSNSRSEMNVSTLELGDSALYLCASSDRTGGTDTQYFGPGTRLTVL.

This clonotype was observed once. The genes are TRBV30 and TRBJ2-3; 12 bases are shared with TRBD2. The germline gives CDR1 GTSNPN, CDR2 SVGIG (reference sequence). The V segment lost 2 bases and the J segment 4 bases; nucleotides outside the gene matches: 10. The CDR3 spans 17 residues. The CDR3 coding sequence is TGTGCCTGGAGTCCACTGCGACTAGCGGGAGACCCAGATACGCAGTATTTT. Protein product: CAWSPLRLAGDPDTQYF. Combining the CDR3 with reference TRBV30 and TRBJ2-3 gives the whole variable domain SQTIHQWPATLVQPVGSPLSLECTVEGTSNPNLYWYRQAAGRGLQLLFYSVGIGQISSEVPQNLSASRPQDRQFILSSKKLLLSDSGFYLCAWSPLRLAGDPDTQYFGPGTRLTVL.

J is TRBJ2-7 and V is TRBV12-3 or TRBV12-4, with TRBD1 matching over 9 bases. With 1 base clipped from V and 3 bases from J, the junction kept 7 bases outside the gene matches. The CDR3 loop spans 16 amino acids. The CDR3 here is CASSLVNPGQGYEQYF. The CDR3 nucleotides read TGTGCCAGCAGTTTAGTTAACCCGGGACAGGGCTACGAGCAGTACTTC.

The chain has TRBV7-9 and TRBJ2-5, with no clear D. This CDR3 contains 15 residues. The germline V gene has CDR1 SEHNR and CDR2 FQNEAQ (reference sequence). The germline V and J ends were trimmed by 1 base and 5 bases, with 14 bases remaining between them. CDR3 amino acids: CASSLEEHPGETQYF. In nucleotides, the CDR3 is TGTGCCAGCAGCTTAGAAGAGCACCCCGGGGAGACCCAGTACTTC.

This clonotype came up a few times. The CDR3 region has the DNA TGCGCCAGCAGGCCAGTAGCGGGCCAAGAGACCCAGTACTTC. Amino acid sequence: CASRPVAGQETQYF. The V and J genes are TRBV5-1 and TRBJ2-5; the match to TRBD2 covers 7 bases. The ends lost 5 bases at V and 1 base at J; junction bases unmatched: 5. The CDR3 extends over 14 amino acids. Per germline, CDR1 SGHRS and CDR2 YFSETQ.

The CDR3 DNA reads TGCAGTGCTAGAGGGCGGGGAACTAGCGGGAGGAACACGCAGTATTTT. Amino acid sequence: CSARGRGTSGRNTQYF. The chain couples TRBV20-1 to TRBJ2-3; 12 bases map to TRBD2. Germline trimming cut 1 base from V and 9 bases from J; bases unmatched to any gene: 11. The CDR3 runs to 16 residues. The germline V gene has CDR1 DFQATT and CDR2 SNEGSKA (reference sequence).

In nucleotides, the CDR3 is TGTGCCAGCAGTGAAGGACAGACCGACTCCTACAATGAGCAGTTCTTC. The encoded protein is CASSEGQTDSYNEQFF. The gene calls are TRBV2 and TRBJ2-1; tentatively, D is TRBD1 (5 bases). The CDR3 is made up of 16 amino acids. V was shortened by 1 base and J by 0 bases, with 10 bases between the two germline ends. CDR1 and CDR2 (germline): SNHLY, FYNNEI. Drawing the rest from reference TRBV2 and TRBJ2-1, the complete variable domain is EPEVTQTPSHQVTQMGQEVILRCVPISNHLYFYWYRQILGQKVEFLVSFYNNEISEKSEIFDDQFSVERPDGSNFTLKIRSTKLEDSAMYFCASSEGQTDSYNEQFFGPGTRLTVL.

The chain combines TRBV7-6 with TRBJ2-3, with D possibly being TRBD1 or TRBD2 (6 bases each). The V end was cut by 4 bases, the J end by 2 bases, with 16 bases between. CDR1 and CDR2 from the germline V gene are SGHVS and FNYEAQ. The CDR3 is made up of 16 amino acids. This CDR3 is CASSSRRGVDTDTQYF. The CDR3, as DNA: TGTGCCAGCAGCTCCCGGAGGGGGGTCGACACAGATACGCAGTATTTT.

The chain joins TRBV13 to TRBJ1-4, with TRBD1 as a possible D gene (6 bases). This CDR3 has 16 amino acids. Trimming took off 3 bases at V and 8 bases at J, with 19 bases between the two ends. The germline V gene encodes CDR1 PRHDT and CDR2 FYEKMQ (reference sequence). CDR3 sequence (DNA): TGTGCCAGCAGCTTCCGTGTGGACGCGCAGGGGGAAAAACTGTTTTTT. This codes for CASSFRVDAQGEKLFF.

This clonotype has a count of ten or more. The V call is TRBV20-1, the J call TRBJ2-1; TRBD1 might be the D (6 bases). The CDR3 has 17 amino acids. With 0 bases removed from V and 1 base from J, the gap between germline ends came to 16 bases. The germline V gene encodes CDR1 DFQATT and CDR2 SNEGSKA (reference sequence). CDR3 DNA: TGCAGTGCTAGAGATCAGGGGAGAGCTACTTCCTACAATGAGCAGTTCTTC. It specifies CSARDQGRATSYNEQFF.

The chain recombines TRBV28 with TRBJ2-3; D is unclear. Between the trimmed V and J ends, which lost 6 bases and 0 bases, there was a span of 7 bases. Germline V gives CDR1 MDHEN, CDR2 SYDVKM. The CDR3 extends over 13 amino acids. The CDR3 region is CASSDYSTDTQYF. For the CDR3, the DNA is TGTGCCAGCAGCGATTACAGCACAGATACGCAGTATTTT.

For the CDR3, the DNA is TGTGCCAGCAGTTACACAGAGGGACTAGCCTACAATGAGCAGTTCTTC. Translation: CASSYTEGLAYNEQFF. The chain combines TRBV6-5 with TRBJ2-1; 8 nucleotides line up with TRBD2. With V trimmed by 2 bases and J by 2 bases, 5 bases remained unmatched. The germline V gene encodes CDR1 MNHEY and CDR2 SVGAGI. The CDR3 extends over 16 amino acids.

The chain uses TRBV20-1 and TRBJ2-7; TRBD2 matches 11 bases. CDR3 size: 15 residues. Germline V CDR1 and CDR2: DFQATT, SNEGSKA (reference sequence). With V trimmed by 3 bases and J by 3 bases, 7 bases remained unmatched. This chain's CDR3 is CSARFSGRVNYEQYF. CDR3 bases: TGCAGTGCTAGGTTTAGCGGGAGGGTCAACTACGAGCAGTACTTC.

The V and J genes are TRBV11-2 and TRBJ2-7; 14 nucleotides agree with TRBD2. The trim removed 7 bases at V and 7 bases at J, leaving 9 bases unmatched. The CDR3 contains 15 residues. Germline V CDR1 and CDR2: SGHAT, FQNNGV. Written as DNA, the CDR3 is TGTGCCAGCACCGACAAATGGACTAGCGGGAGGGAGCAGTACTTC. Encoded protein: CASTDKWTSGREQYF.

This clonotype was counted at least ten times. This sequence joins TRBV2 and TRBJ2-2; TRBD1 is a possible D gene (6 bases). Germline-derived CDR1 and CDR2 are SNHLY and FYNNEI. Trimming removed 3 bases from V and 0 bases from J, with 14 bases in between. This CDR3 has 17 residues. CDR3: CASSDRGWNPNTGELFF. CDR3 DNA: TGTGCCAGCAGTGATAGGGGGTGGAACCCGAACACCGGGGAGCTGTTTTTT.

This clonotype was counted ten times or more. The chain links TRBV28 to TRBJ2-3; TRBD1 matches 9 bases. The germline V gene encodes CDR1 MDHEN and CDR2 SYDVKM. Trimming removed 4 bases from V and 7 bases from J; junction bases left unmatched: 3. The CDR3 totals 13 residues. CDR3 sequence reads: CASSSQGANTQYF. CDR3 coding DNA: TGTGCCAGCAGTTCACAGGGGGCTAATACGCAGTATTTT.

This clonotype was recorded at least ten times. The chain has TRBV7-2 and TRBJ2-1; 9 bases line up with TRBD1. In germline, CDR1 is SGHTA, CDR2 FQGNSA. V shed 1 base, J shed 4 bases, and the junction held 2 bases outside the gene matches. This CDR3 contains 15 residues. The CDR3 is CASSLVQGAYNEQFF. Here the CDR3 DNA reads TGTGCCAGCAGCTTAGTACAGGGGGCGTACAATGAGCAGTTCTTC.

This chain connects TRBV6-1 to TRBJ1-1, with TRBD1 matching over 9 bases. CDR1 and CDR2 (germline): MNHNS, SASEGT. The CDR3 spans 14 residues. With 7 bases clipped from V and 1 base from J, the junction kept 4 bases outside the gene matches. CDR3 sequence reads: CASNTGGKNTEAFF. CDR3 nucleotide sequence: TGTGCCAGCAACACAGGGGGCAAGAACACTGAAGCTTTCTTT.

This chain joins TRBV30 and TRBJ1-4; D possibly corresponds to TRBD1 (6 bases). The CDR3 length is 13 residues. CDR1 GTSNPN and CDR2 SVGIG come from the germline V gene (reference sequence). V was cut by 0 bases and J by 5 bases, with 7 bases left in between. Here the CDR3 reads CAWSVRGNEKLFF. The CDR3 nucleotides are TGTGCCTGGAGTGTGAGGGGGAATGAAAAACTGTTTTTT.

The rearrangement uses TRBV6-1 and TRBJ1-6; D not resolved. The CDR3 is made up of 13 amino acids. Looked up from germline, CDR1 is MNHNS and CDR2 is SASEGT. V was pared by 10 bases and J by 13 bases, with 20 bases between. CDR3 sequence reads: CANGLVPWRPLHF. In nucleotides, the CDR3 is TGTGCCAACGGGTTGGTGCCATGGCGGCCCCTCCACTTT.

This clonotype was counted a few times. The J gene is TRBJ1-3, the V gene TRBV13; tentative D call: TRBD1 (6 bases). The CDR3 sequence is 14 residues long. Trimming took 5 bases from V and 4 from J, leaving 12 bases between them. CDR1 is PRHDT and CDR2 is FYEKMQ in the germline V gene (reference sequence). This chain's CDR3 is CASSQTGLGNTIYF. CDR3 DNA sequence: TGTGCCAGCAGCCAAACAGGGTTGGGAAACACCATATATTTT. Full variable domain (outside the CDR3, taken from reference TRBV13 and TRBJ1-3): AAGVIQSPRHLIKEKRETATLKCYPIPRHDTVYWYQQGPGQDPQFLISFYEKMQSDKGSIPDRFSAQQFSDYHSELNMSSLELGDSALYFCASSQTGLGNTIYFGEGSWLTVV.